This T cell receptor (beta chain) derives from a study of blood T cell repertoires in COVID-19. Background on the study: In each case, the material was cDNA or gDNA derived from T cells, B-cell-depleted T cells, or PBMCs.

Assay used: immunoSEQ multiplex PCR; TCRdb lists only in-frame clones, some missing. Of 320,000 or so clones in the sample, 75% to 90% were seen once. The CDR3 runs 17 residues. Trimming took 3 bases from V and 3 from J, leaving 18 bases between them. Germline CDR1 reads SGHTA; CDR2 reads FQGNSA. Living in about two dozen US areas, the participants were between roughly 18 and 95 years of age. Either two negative PCRs, clearance, or symptom resolution qualified Cohort 3 donors as recovered. Input material: PBMCs or T cells enriched from blood (not recorded which). The V gene is TRBV7-2, the J gene TRBJ1-3; D may be TRBD1 (6 bases). The receptor was isolated from a man between 60 and 75 years old who had recovered from COVID-19. The CDR3 bases are TGTGCCAGCAGCTTGGGCGGGGGGGGCATCGGTGGAAACACCATATATTTT. Its translation: CASSLGGGGIGGNTIYF.